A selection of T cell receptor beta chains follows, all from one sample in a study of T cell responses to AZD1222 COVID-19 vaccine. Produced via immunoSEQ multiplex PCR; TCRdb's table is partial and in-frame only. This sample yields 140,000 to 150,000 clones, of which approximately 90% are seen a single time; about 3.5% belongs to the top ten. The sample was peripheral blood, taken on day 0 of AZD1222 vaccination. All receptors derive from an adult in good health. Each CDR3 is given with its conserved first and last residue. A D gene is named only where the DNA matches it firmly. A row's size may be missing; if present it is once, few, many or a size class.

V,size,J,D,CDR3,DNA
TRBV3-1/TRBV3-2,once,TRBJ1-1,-,CASSPRPPSKAFF,TGTGCCAGCAGCCCGAGGCCGCCGTCTAAGGCTTTCTTT
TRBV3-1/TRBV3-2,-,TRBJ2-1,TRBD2,CASSHLAATYNEQFF,TGTGCCAGCAGCCACCTAGCGGCCACCTACAATGAGCAGTTCTTC
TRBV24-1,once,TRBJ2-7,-,CATSDPGGDRPYEQYF,TGTGCCACCAGTGATCCGGGGGGGGACAGACCCTACGAGCAGTACTTC
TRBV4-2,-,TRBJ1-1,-,CASSLLSTVMNTEAFF,TGTGCCAGCAGCCTACTTTCGACAGTGATGAACACTGAAGCTTTCTTT
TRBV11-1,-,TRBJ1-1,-,CASSLVLGAEAFF,TGTGCCAGCAGCTTAGTCCTGGGGGCTGAAGCTTTCTTT
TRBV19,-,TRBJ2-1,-,CASSPPAGHQFF,TGTGCCAGTAGTCCCCCAGCGGGACACCAGTTCTTC
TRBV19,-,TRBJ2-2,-,CASRGASGYTGELFF,TGTGCCAGTAGGGGGGCTAGCGGTTACACCGGGGAGCTGTTTTTT
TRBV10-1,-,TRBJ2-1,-,CASSGYYNEQFF,TGCGCCAGCAGTGGATACTACAATGAGCAGTTCTTC
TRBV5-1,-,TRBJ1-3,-,CASSLDPGASGNTIYF,TGCGCCAGCAGCTTGGACCCGGGAGCCTCTGGAAACACCATATATTTT
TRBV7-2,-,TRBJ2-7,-,CASSPMEQAYEQYF,TGTGCCAGCTCACCGATGGAGCAAGCCTACGAGCAGTACTTC
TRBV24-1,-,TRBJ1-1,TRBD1,CATSVGPGGEAFF,TGTGCCACCAGTGTAGGGCCAGGGGGGGAAGCTTTCTTT
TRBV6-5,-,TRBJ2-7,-,CASTLRAGRSYEQYF,TGTGCCAGCACCCTACGCGCGGGCCGTTCCTACGAGCAGTACTTC
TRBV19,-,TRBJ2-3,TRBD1,CASSAGGRTGTQYF,TGTGCCAGTAGTGCAGGCGGACGGACAGGTACGCAGTATTTT
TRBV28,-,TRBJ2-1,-,CASSSSTQGPGFYNEQFF,TGTGCCAGCAGTTCCTCGACCCAGGGTCCGGGGTTCTACAATGAGCAGTTCTTC
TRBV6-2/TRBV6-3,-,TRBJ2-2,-,CASSYSKGAGELFF,TGTGCCAGCAGTTACTCGAAAGGTGCCGGGGAGCTGTTTTTT
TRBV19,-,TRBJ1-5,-,CASSNGNQPQHF,TGTGCCAGTAGTAACGGCAATCAGCCCCAGCATTTT
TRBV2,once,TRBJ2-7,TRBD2,CASGRAGGRTYEQYF,TGTGCCAGCGGACGAGCGGGCGGGAGAACCTACGAGCAGTACTTC
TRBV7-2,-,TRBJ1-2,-,CASSTNPYGYTF,TGTGCCAGCAGCACCAATCCCTATGGCTACACCTTC
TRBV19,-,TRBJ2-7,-,CASSIGKEWYF,TGTGCCAGTAGTATAGGGAAAGAGTGGTACTTC
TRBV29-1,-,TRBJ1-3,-,CSVEGVRQGTNTIYF,TGCAGCGTTGAAGGCGTGCGGCAGGGGACAAACACCATATATTTT
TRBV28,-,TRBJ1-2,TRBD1,CASIVQGTGGGYTF,TGTGCCAGCATTGTACAGGGGACCGGGGGCGGCTACACCTTC
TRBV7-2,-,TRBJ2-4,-,CASSLVRSGIQYF,TGTGCCAGCAGCTTAGTGCGTTCGGGCATTCAGTACTTC
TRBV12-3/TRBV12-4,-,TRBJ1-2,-,CASSFEDSYGYTF,TGTGCCAGCAGTTTCGAAGACAGCTATGGCTACACCTTC
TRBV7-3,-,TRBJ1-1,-,CASSSPGQNTEAFF,TGTGCCAGCAGCTCCCCGGGGCAGAACACTGAAGCTTTCTTT
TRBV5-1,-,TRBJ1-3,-,CASSPGNSGNTIYF,TGCGCCAGCAGCCCAGGAAACTCTGGAAACACCATATATTTT
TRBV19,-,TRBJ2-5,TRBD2,CASSIGGTSQETQYF,TGTGCCAGTAGTATCGGGGGGACTAGCCAAGAGACCCAGTACTTC
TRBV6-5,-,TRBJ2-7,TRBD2,CASNGLAGGYEQYF,TGTGCCAGCAACGGACTAGCGGGAGGCTACGAGCAGTACTTC
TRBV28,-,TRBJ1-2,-,CASSLGSGNLGYTF,TGTGCCAGCAGTTTGGGTTCTGGGAACCTGGGCTACACCTTC
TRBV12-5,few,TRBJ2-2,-,CASGLVLTANTGELFF,TGTGCTAGTGGTTTGGTACTGACGGCGAACACCGGGGAGCTGTTTTTT
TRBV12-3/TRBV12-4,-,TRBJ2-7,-,CASSLRRHEQYF,TGTGCCAGCAGTTTACGTCGGCACGAGCAGTACTTC
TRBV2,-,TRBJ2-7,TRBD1,CASSTVGTEGSYEQYF,TGTGCCAGCTCAACAGTAGGGACAGAGGGTTCCTACGAGCAGTACTTC
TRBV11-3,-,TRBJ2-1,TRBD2,CASSSSGVGNNEQFF,TGTGCCAGCAGCTCTAGCGGGGTGGGGAACAATGAGCAGTTCTTC
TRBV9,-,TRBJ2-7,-,CASSVESGSSYEQYF,TGTGCCAGCAGCGTAGAGTCGGGCAGCTCCTACGAGCAGTACTTC
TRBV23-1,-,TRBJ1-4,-,CASSQGPGQSTNEKLFF,TGCGCCAGCAGTCAAGGGCCGGGACAATCAACTAATGAAAAACTGTTTTTT
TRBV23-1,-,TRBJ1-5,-,CASGGRCNQPQHF,TGCGCCAGCGGAGGAAGGTGCAATCAGCCCCAGCATTTT
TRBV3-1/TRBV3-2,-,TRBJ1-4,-,CASSQVDEKLFF,TGTGCCAGCAGCCAAGTTGATGAAAAACTGTTTTTT
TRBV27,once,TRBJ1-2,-,CASSFRGRHGYTF,TGTGCCAGCAGCTTCCGGGGGAGGCATGGCTACACCTTC
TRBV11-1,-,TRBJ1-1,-,CASSRGTVMNTEAFF,TGTGCCAGCAGCCGTGGTACAGTCATGAACACTGAAGCTTTCTTT
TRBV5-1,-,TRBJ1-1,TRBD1,CASGTGAQNTEAFF,TGCGCCAGCGGGACAGGGGCCCAGAACACTGAAGCTTTCTTT
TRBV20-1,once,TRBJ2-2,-,CSASYGVDTGELFF,TGCAGTGCTAGTTACGGGGTAGACACCGGGGAGCTGTTTTTT
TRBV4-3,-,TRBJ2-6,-,CASSQDRSGSGANVLTF,TGCGCCAGCAGCCAAGACCGGTCAGGGAGCGGGGCCAACGTCCTGACTTTC
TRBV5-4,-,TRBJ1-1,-,CASSGGDTEAFF,TGTGCCAGCAGCGGAGGTGACACTGAAGCTTTCTTT
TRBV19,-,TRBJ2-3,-,CASSIDPTPTDTQYF,TGTGCCAGTAGTATAGACCCTACACCCACAGATACGCAGTATTTT
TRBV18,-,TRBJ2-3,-,CASSSLGRLRGGTDTQYF,TGTGCCAGCTCATCCCTCGGGCGGCTCCGAGGGGGTACAGATACGCAGTATTTT
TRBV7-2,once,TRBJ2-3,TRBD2,CASTLGGRGTDTQYF,TGTGCCAGCACTTTAGGAGGGCGGGGGACAGATACGCAGTATTTT
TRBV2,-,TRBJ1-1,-,CASSAGWDGAFF,TGTGCCAGCAGTGCCGGTTGGGATGGAGCTTTCTTT
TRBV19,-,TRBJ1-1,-,CASKGGWGNTEAFF,TGTGCCAGTAAGGGGGGTTGGGGGAACACTGAAGCTTTCTTT
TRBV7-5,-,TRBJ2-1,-,CVRPGEYNEQFF,TGTGTCAGACCTGGGGAGTACAATGAGCAGTTCTTC
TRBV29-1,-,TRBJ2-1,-,CSAAGRGGNEQFF,TGCAGCGCCGCGGGGAGAGGGGGGAATGAGCAGTTCTTC
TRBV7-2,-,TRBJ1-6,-,CASSYRSRNSPLHF,TGTGCCAGCAGCTATCGGAGTCGGAATTCACCCCTCCACTTT
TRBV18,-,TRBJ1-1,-,CASRRPLSEAFF,TGTGCCAGCCGTAGACCCCTCAGTGAAGCTTTCTTT
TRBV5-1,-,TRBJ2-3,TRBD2,CASSSGLAGGRTDTQYF,TGCGCCAGCAGCTCCGGACTAGCGGGAGGACGCACAGATACGCAGTATTTT
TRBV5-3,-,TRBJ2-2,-,CARSWRAPGQGNTGELFF,TGTGCCAGAAGCTGGCGGGCCCCGGGACAAGGAAACACCGGGGAGCTGTTTTTT
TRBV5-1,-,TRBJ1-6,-,CASSLGGTTPYNSPLHF,TGCGCCAGCAGCTTGGGTGGGACAACCCCATATAATTCACCCCTCCACTTT
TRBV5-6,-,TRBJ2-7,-,CASNPSSYEQYF,TGTGCCAGCAACCCCAGCTCCTACGAGCAGTACTTC
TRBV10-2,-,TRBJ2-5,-,CASSGGARETQYF,TGCGCCAGCAGTGGGGGGGCACGAGAGACCCAGTACTTC
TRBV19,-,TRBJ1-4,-,CASSIGGANEKLFF,TGTGCCAGTAGTATAGGAGGGGCTAATGAAAAACTGTTTTTT